What follows describes a single TCR beta chain. As handled by the study authors: Nucleated cell number was recorded as an estimate derived from reference gene primer amplification. Produced via immunoSEQ multiplex PCR; TCRdb's table is partial and in-frame only. V and J calls and clone size are given by that table; D and trimming were obtained from the DNA. The sample records under 250,000 clones, roughly 85% being singletons. The data were obtained in a study of blood T cell repertoires in COVID-19. Study-level information: PBMCs, B-cell-depleted T cells, or T cells were the source of the cDNA or gDNA that made up the material.

Participant-reported clinical history was the basis for cohort assignment. Germline V CDR1 and CDR2: SQVTM, ANQGSEA. The V gene lost 3 bases and the J gene lost 10 bases, with 10 bases spanning the gap. The CDR3 consists of 11 residues. The chain recombines TRBV29-1 with TRBJ2-1, with D possibly TRBD1 on 5 matching bases. The origin of this receptor is a woman in her forties or fifties with acute COVID-19. Specimen: PBMCs or T cells enriched from blood (not recorded which). The CDR3 region is CSVETQVEQFF. The CDR3 nucleotides read TGCAGCGTTGAGACACAGGTCGAGCAGTTCTTC.